A selection of T cell receptor beta chains follows, all from one sample in a study of blood T cell repertoires in COVID-19. Data came from immunoSEQ multiplex PCR; TCRdb stores just in-frame clones and leaves some out. The sample contains hundreds of thousands of clones, around 86% of which appear only once. The sequenced sample was peripheral blood. These receptors came from a man between 45 and 60 years old with acute or convalescent COVID-19. The conserved cysteine and the conserved F or W are not part of the CDR3 here. D genes are given only for firm matches.

V gene: TRBV6-5; J gene: TRBJ1-1; CDR3 length: 12; D gene: TRBD1; CDR3 protein: ASSLDRGYTEAF
V gene: TRBV10-2; J gene: TRBJ1-1; CDR3 length: 11; D gene: NA; CDR3 protein: ASSVAKNTEAF
V gene: TRBV5-4; J gene: TRBJ1-6; CDR3 length: 13; D gene: NA; CDR3 protein: ASAPREGVGSPLH
V gene: TRBV5-5; J gene: TRBJ1-1; CDR3 length: 15; D gene: TRBD1; CDR3 protein: ASTGTLGDRLGTEAF
V gene: TRBV7-9; J gene: TRBJ1-2; CDR3 length: 13; D gene: NA; CDR3 protein: ASSLADTFYYGYT
V gene: TRBV6-5; J gene: TRBJ2-7; CDR3 length: 11; D gene: TRBD1; CDR3 protein: ASEPGQGYEQY
V gene: TRBV3-1/TRBV3-2; J gene: TRBJ2-4; CDR3 length: 13; D gene: NA; CDR3 protein: ASSRGRSVKNIQY
V gene: TRBV11-2; J gene: TRBJ2-1; CDR3 length: 13; D gene: TRBD1; CDR3 protein: ASSSPGTVYNEQF
V gene: TRBV14; J gene: TRBJ2-3; CDR3 length: 12; D gene: NA; CDR3 protein: ASSQDRGTDTQY
V gene: TRBV2; J gene: TRBJ2-7; CDR3 length: 13; D gene: TRBD1; CDR3 protein: ASSEVGQGAHEQY
V gene: TRBV15; J gene: TRBJ1-4; CDR3 length: 14; D gene: NA; CDR3 protein: ATSRGTAGLNEKLF
V gene: TRBV10-3; J gene: TRBJ1-6; CDR3 length: 13; D gene: NA; CDR3 protein: AISESSTGDSPLH
V gene: TRBV14; J gene: TRBJ1-2; CDR3 length: 13; D gene: TRBD1; CDR3 protein: ASSPRDRGNYGYT
V gene: TRBV5-1; J gene: TRBJ2-1; CDR3 length: 15; D gene: TRBD2; CDR3 protein: ASSLGLAGDLYNEQF
V gene: TRBV6-5; J gene: TRBJ1-2; CDR3 length: 11; D gene: NA; CDR3 protein: ASSSRDNYGYT
V gene: TRBV2; J gene: TRBJ1-6; CDR3 length: 12; D gene: NA; CDR3 protein: ASHGQPANSPLH
V gene: TRBV19; J gene: TRBJ2-7; CDR3 length: 12; D gene: NA; CDR3 protein: ASSIGYRFYEQY
V gene: TRBV6-5; J gene: TRBJ1-3; CDR3 length: 11; D gene: NA; CDR3 protein: ASSDSRGNTIY
V gene: TRBV27; J gene: TRBJ1-2; CDR3 length: 14; D gene: TRBD1; CDR3 protein: ASRRDSDRFNYGYT
V gene: TRBV19; J gene: TRBJ1-1; CDR3 length: 9; D gene: TRBD1; CDR3 protein: ASRTTGGAF
V gene: TRBV7-9; J gene: TRBJ1-2; CDR3 length: 13; D gene: NA; CDR3 protein: ASSPSWDSAGGYT
V gene: TRBV3-1/TRBV3-2; J gene: TRBJ2-3; CDR3 length: 15; D gene: TRBD2; CDR3 protein: ASSQDRTGGALDTQY
V gene: TRBV14; J gene: TRBJ1-2; CDR3 length: 11; D gene: TRBD1; CDR3 protein: ASSPTGNYGYT
V gene: TRBV5-1; J gene: TRBJ2-7; CDR3 length: 13; D gene: NA; CDR3 protein: ASSPDGQGIYEQY
V gene: TRBV9; J gene: TRBJ2-3; CDR3 length: 13; D gene: NA; CDR3 protein: ASSVGGISTDTQY
V gene: TRBV27; J gene: TRBJ1-6; CDR3 length: 14; D gene: NA; CDR3 protein: ASSLGGILGGSPLH
V gene: TRBV6-5; J gene: TRBJ1-2; CDR3 length: 11; D gene: NA; CDR3 protein: ATQMRGGYGYT
V gene: TRBV5-1; J gene: TRBJ1-1; CDR3 length: 11; D gene: NA; CDR3 protein: ASRPTENTEAF
V gene: TRBV27; J gene: TRBJ2-7; CDR3 length: 13; D gene: TRBD1; CDR3 protein: ASSLKTGVSYEQY
V gene: TRBV5-4; J gene: TRBJ2-2; CDR3 length: 13; D gene: TRBD2; CDR3 protein: ASSWTSGDTGELF
V gene: TRBV20-1; J gene: TRBJ1-2; CDR3 length: 11; D gene: TRBD1; CDR3 protein: SASEQGFYGYT
V gene: TRBV5-6; J gene: TRBJ2-1; CDR3 length: 15; D gene: TRBD1; CDR3 protein: ASSLKLRDRGIDEQF
V gene: TRBV15; J gene: TRBJ1-4; CDR3 length: 13; D gene: NA; CDR3 protein: ATSRGGGQAEKLF
V gene: TRBV10-1; J gene: TRBJ1-1; CDR3 length: 11; D gene: NA; CDR3 protein: ASSIERYTEAF
V gene: TRBV4-1; J gene: TRBJ1-2; CDR3 length: 13; D gene: TRBD1; CDR3 protein: ASSTPGQPVYGYT
V gene: TRBV27; J gene: TRBJ2-2; CDR3 length: 11; D gene: NA; CDR3 protein: ASSHFNTGELF
V gene: TRBV29-1; J gene: TRBJ2-4; CDR3 length: 12; D gene: NA; CDR3 protein: SVDLTGVGNIQY
V gene: TRBV27; J gene: TRBJ1-6; CDR3 length: 11; D gene: NA; CDR3 protein: ASSLTERSPLH
V gene: TRBV7-9; J gene: TRBJ2-7; CDR3 length: 13; D gene: NA; CDR3 protein: ASSLEQGFAYEQY
V gene: TRBV7-2; J gene: TRBJ1-2; CDR3 length: 12; D gene: NA; CDR3 protein: ASSLYAGNYGYT